This passage covers 8 T cell receptor beta chains from one sample sequenced in a study of sequential checkpoint blockade in melanoma. TCRdb's copy holds only in-frame clones and misses some; the assay was immunoSEQ multiplex PCR. The table records roughly 9,200 clones, about 23% of them present only once. Indicated treatment: randomized to nivolumab then ipilimumab (arm A) or the reverse (arm B). The input for sequencing was tumor tissue (inferred from file names), taken from a patient given nivolumab and ipilimumab in sequence. These receptors came from a human donor with melanoma.

The chain is built from TRBV5-1 and TRBJ2-3, with D possibly matching TRBD2 (6 bases). The germline V and J ends were trimmed by 0 bases and 2 bases, with 19 bases remaining between them. Looked up from germline, CDR1 is SGHRS and CDR2 is YFSETQ. This CDR3 has 18 residues. In DNA, the CDR3 is TGCGCCAGCAGCTTGGCCCCATTGGGTAGCGGTACCACAGATACGCAGTATTTT. This codes for CASSLAPLGSGTTDTQYF.

This clone was counted between two and nine times. The gene calls are TRBV6-8 and TRBJ2-1; 8 bases line up with TRBD1. This CDR3 has 15 amino acids. From germline, CDR1 is MNHGY and CDR2 SAAAGT. V lost 2 bases and J lost 7; bases outside the gene matches: 7. CDR3 sequence (DNA): TGTGCCAGCAGTTACCCGGGACAGGAGAGAAATGAGCAGTTCTTC. Translated: CASSYPGQERNEQFF.

The chain has TRBV29-1 and TRBJ2-7; D might be TRBD1 (5 bases). Germline V CDR1 and CDR2: SQVTM, ANQGSEA. V lost 8 bases, J lost 1 base, and 12 bases lay in between. The CDR3 consists of 12 residues. CDR3 loop: CSTSSGSYEQYF. CDR3 nucleotide sequence: TGCAGCACTTCTTCAGGGTCCTACGAGCAGTACTTC.

The rearrangement links TRBV6-8 to TRBJ2-3; D perhaps matches TRBD2 (7 bases). Trimming pared 4 bases from V and 5 bases from J, leaving 19 bases between. CDR1 is MNHGY, CDR2 SAAAGT, per germline. CDR3 size: 16 residues. CDR3 sequence (DNA): TGTGCCAGCAGTTCTTTTCGGGGGGCGTGGAAAGATACGCAGTATTTT. Amino acid sequence: CASSSFRGAWKDTQYF.

The chain carries TRBV6-8 and TRBJ1-4, with a possible D match to TRBD1 (6 bases). Germline V CDR1 and CDR2: MNHGY, SAAAGT. The CDR3 is 16 residues long. Trimming shortened V by 0 bases and J by 5 bases, and 13 bases separated the two germline ends. The CDR3 region has the DNA TGTGCCAGCAGTTACTCGACGGGACAAGGAAATGAAAAACTGTTTTTT. Translating it yields CASSYSTGQGNEKLFF.

The J gene is TRBJ1-5, the V gene TRBV28; 9 nucleotides match TRBD1. V shed 2 bases and J 0 bases; nucleotides not matched to a gene: 2. This CDR3 spans 16 amino acids. The germline gives CDR1 MDHEN, CDR2 SYDVKM. CDR3 coding DNA: TGTGCCAGCAGTTTAGGACAGGGGTATAGCAATCAGCCCCAGCATTTT. Translating it yields CASSLGQGYSNQPQHF. Full variable domain (missing parts from reference TRBV28 and TRBJ1-5): DVKVTQSSRYLVKRTGEKVFLECVQDMDHENMFWYRQDPGLGLRLIYFSYDVKMKEKGDIPEGYSVSREKKERFSLILESASTNQTSMYLCASSLGQGYSNQPQHFGDGTRLSIL.

This clone has only a few counts. V is TRBV6-8 and J is TRBJ1-2, with D unresolved. The CDR3 runs to 14 residues. The germline V gene encodes CDR1 MNHGY and CDR2 SAAAGT. V lost 5 bases to trimming and J lost 2 bases, with 12 bases between them. The CDR3 DNA is TGTGCCAGCAGTGCAGCAGAAACAAACTATGGCTACACCTTC. Translation: CASSAAETNYGYTF.

The J gene is TRBJ2-3, the V gene TRBV28; D is perhaps TRBD1 (6 bases). Germline CDR1 is MDHEN and CDR2 is SYDVKM. V lost 2 bases and J lost 1, with 10 bases in between. This CDR3 is 15 amino acids long. Here the CDR3 DNA reads TGTGCCAGCAGTTTAGGTTCAGGGGGCACAGATACGCAGTATTTT. Translated: CASSLGSGGTDTQYF.